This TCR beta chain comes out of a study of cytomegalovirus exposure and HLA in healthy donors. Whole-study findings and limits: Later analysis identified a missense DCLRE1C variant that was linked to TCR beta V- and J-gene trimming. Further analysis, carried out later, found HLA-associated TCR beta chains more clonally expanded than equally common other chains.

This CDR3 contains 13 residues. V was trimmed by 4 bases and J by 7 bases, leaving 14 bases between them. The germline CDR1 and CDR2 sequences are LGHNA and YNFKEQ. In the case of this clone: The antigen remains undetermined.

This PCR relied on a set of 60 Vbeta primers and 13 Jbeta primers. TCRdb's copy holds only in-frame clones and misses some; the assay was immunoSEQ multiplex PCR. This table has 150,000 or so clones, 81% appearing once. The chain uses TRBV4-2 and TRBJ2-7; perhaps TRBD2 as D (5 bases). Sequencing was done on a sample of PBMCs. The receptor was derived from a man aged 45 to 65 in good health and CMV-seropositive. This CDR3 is CASSRGPPLEQYF. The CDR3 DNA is TGTGCCAGCAGCCGCGGGCCACCCTTGGAGCAGTACTTC.